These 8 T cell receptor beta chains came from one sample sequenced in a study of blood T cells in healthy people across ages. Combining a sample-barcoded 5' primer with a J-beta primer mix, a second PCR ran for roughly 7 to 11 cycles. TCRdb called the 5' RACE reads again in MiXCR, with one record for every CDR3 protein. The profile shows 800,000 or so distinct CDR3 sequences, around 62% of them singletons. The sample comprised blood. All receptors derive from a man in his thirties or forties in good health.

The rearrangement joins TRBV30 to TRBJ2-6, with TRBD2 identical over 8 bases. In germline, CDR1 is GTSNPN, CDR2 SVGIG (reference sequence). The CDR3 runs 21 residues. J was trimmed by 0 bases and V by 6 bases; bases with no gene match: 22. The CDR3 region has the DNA TGTGCCTGCTTATTCGGGGGGGTCCCCAATCCGTTCGGCTCTGGGGCCAACGTCCTGACTTTC. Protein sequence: CACLFGGVPNPFGSGANVLTF.

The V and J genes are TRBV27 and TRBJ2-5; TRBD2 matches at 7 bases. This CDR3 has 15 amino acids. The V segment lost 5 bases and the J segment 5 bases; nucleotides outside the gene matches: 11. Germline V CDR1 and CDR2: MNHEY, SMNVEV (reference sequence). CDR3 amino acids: CASSPTAGLWETQYF. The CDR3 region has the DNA TGTGCCAGCAGTCCGACAGCGGGGTTATGGGAGACCCAGTACTTC.

CDR3 DNA: TGCGCCAGCAGCCAAGATCATAGGTCTCCAGGGGGAACAGATACGCAGTATTTT. Translating it yields CASSQDHRSPGGTDTQYF. The chain combines TRBV4-3 with TRBJ2-3, with 7 bases aligning to TRBD1. Germline lookup yields CDR1 LGHNA and CDR2 YSLEER. The V and J ends lost 0 bases and 3 bases, in that order; junction bases with no gene match: 12. The CDR3 runs 18 residues.

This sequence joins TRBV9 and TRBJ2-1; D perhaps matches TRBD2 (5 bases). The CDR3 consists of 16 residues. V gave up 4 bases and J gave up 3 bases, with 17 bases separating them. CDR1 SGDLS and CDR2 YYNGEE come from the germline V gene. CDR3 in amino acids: CASSSSGRIGYNEQFF. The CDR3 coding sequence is TGTGCCAGCAGCTCGAGCGGACGCATCGGCTACAATGAGCAGTTCTTC.

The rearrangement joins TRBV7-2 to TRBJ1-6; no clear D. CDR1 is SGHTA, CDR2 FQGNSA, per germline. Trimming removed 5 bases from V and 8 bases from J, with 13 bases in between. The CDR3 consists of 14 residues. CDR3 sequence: CASSLRARDSPLHF. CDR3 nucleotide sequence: TGTGCCAGCAGCCTAAGGGCCCGGGATTCACCCCTCCACTTT.

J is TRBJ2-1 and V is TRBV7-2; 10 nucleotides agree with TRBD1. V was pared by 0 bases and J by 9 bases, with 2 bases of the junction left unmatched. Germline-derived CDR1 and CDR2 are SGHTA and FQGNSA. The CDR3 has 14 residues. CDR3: CASSLARTGGEQFF. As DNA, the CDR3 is TGTGCCAGCAGCTTAGCGAGGACAGGGGGTGAGCAGTTCTTC.

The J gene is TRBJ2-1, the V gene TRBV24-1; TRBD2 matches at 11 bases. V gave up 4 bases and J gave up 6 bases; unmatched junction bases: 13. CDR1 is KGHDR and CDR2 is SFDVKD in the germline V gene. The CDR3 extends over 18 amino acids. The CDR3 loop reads CATSDPPGLAGGLNEQFF. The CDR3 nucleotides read TGTGCCACCAGTGACCCCCCTGGGCTAGCGGGGGGCCTCAATGAGCAGTTCTTC.

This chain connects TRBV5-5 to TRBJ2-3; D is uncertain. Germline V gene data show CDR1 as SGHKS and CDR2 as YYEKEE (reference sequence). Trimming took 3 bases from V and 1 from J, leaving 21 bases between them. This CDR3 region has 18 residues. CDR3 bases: TGTGCCAGCAGCTCCACTCGGCGGTTCCCGACGGGCACAGATACGCAGTATTTT. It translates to CASSSTRRFPTGTDTQYF. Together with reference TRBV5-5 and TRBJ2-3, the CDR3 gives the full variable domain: DAGVTQSPTHLIKTRGQQVTLRCSPISGHKSVSWYQQVLGQGPQFIFQYYEKEERGRGNFPDRFSARQFPNYSSELNVNALLLGDSALYLCASSSTRRFPTGTDTQYFGPGTRLTVL.